This T cell receptor (beta chain) comes out of a study of T cell responses to AZD1222 COVID-19 vaccine. The ends lost 7 bases at V and 12 bases at J; junction bases unmatched: 8. The CDR3 length is 14 residues. Germline lookup yields CDR1 SGHNT and CDR2 YYREEE (reference sequence). Profiled with immunoSEQ multiplex PCR; TCRdb holds only in-frame clones, not every one. The repertoire consists of around 180,000 clones, with roughly nine tenths occurring once and the leading ten covering approximately 7.2%. This chain uses TRBV5-4 with TRBJ1-6; TRBD1 agrees at 12 bases. The sequences come from peripheral blood, collected on day 0 of AZD1222 vaccination. This TCR derives from an adult in good health. The CDR3 here is CASGNRDRGRPLHF. In DNA, the CDR3 is TGTGCCAGCGGCAACCGGGACAGGGGGCGACCCCTCCACTTT.